This TCR beta chain was profiled in a study of blood T cell repertoires in COVID-19. Study-level information: There were acute and convalescent COVID-19 samples, and they came from the United States, Italy and Spain.

Here immunoSEQ multiplex PCR was the method, and the copy in TCRdb shows in-frame clones only, minus some. The sample carries over 120,000 clones, 78% recorded once. This TCR was sampled from a woman aged 45-65 years who had recovered from COVID-19. The specimen was PBMCs or T cells enriched from blood (not recorded which).

The CDR3 protein is CASTSVTGQLYGYTF. CDR3 coding DNA: TGTGCCAGCACCTCCGTAACTGGACAGCTCTATGGCTACACCTTC. The chain couples TRBV6-5 to TRBJ1-2; perhaps TRBD1 as D (6 bases). The CDR3 has 15 residues. Trimming left V 7 bases short and J 4 bases short, with 19 bases between. The germline CDR1 and CDR2 sequences are MNHEY and SVGAGI.